A selection of T cell receptor beta chains follows, all from one sample in a study of blood T cell repertoires in COVID-19. Profiling relied on immunoSEQ multiplex PCR, and the TCRdb table lists in-frame clones only, not all of them. Among 130,000 to 150,000 clones, 88% were seen once, and the ten largest hold about 10%. Sequences were obtained from peripheral blood. The receptors derive from a man between 45 and 60 years old with active or convalescent COVID-19. Each CDR3 is given with its conserved first and last residue. Fields, in order: CDR3 DNA, CDR3 protein, D gene, J gene, V gene, clone size. D genes are given only for firm matches. Expanded clones get a size class; other rows say once, few or many, or leave the size out.

CDR3nt: TGTGCCAGCAGTCTAAGACTAGCGGGAGGGCCAAAGGACACCGGGGAGCTGTTTTTT
CDR3aa: CASSLRLAGGPKDTGELFF
d_gene: TRBD2
j_gene: TRBJ2-2
v_gene: TRBV6-4
abundance: few

CDR3nt: TGTGCCAGCAGTCGAGGGAATGAGCAGTTCTTC
CDR3aa: CASSRGNEQFF
d_gene: NA
j_gene: TRBJ2-1
v_gene: TRBV6-5
abundance: NA

CDR3nt: TGTGCCAGCAGTGACGTGAAACTAGCGGGCAACGAGCAGTACTTC
CDR3aa: CASSDVKLAGNEQYF
d_gene: TRBD2
j_gene: TRBJ2-7
v_gene: TRBV2
abundance: NA

CDR3nt: TGTGCCAGCAGTGAAGTAGGGACAGGGGGCTTAGAGACCCAGTACTTC
CDR3aa: CASSEVGTGGLETQYF
d_gene: TRBD1
j_gene: TRBJ2-5
v_gene: TRBV2
abundance: many

CDR3nt: TGTGCCAGCAGTTACCCTAAAAGCGAGCAGTACTTC
CDR3aa: CASSYPKSEQYF
d_gene: NA
j_gene: TRBJ2-7
v_gene: TRBV6-5
abundance: NA

CDR3nt: TGTGCCAGCTTGACTGGCACTGAAGCTTTCTTT
CDR3aa: CASLTGTEAFF
d_gene: NA
j_gene: TRBJ1-1
v_gene: TRBV6-5
abundance: NA

CDR3nt: TGTGCCAGTAGTGAACTTAGCAATCAGCCCCAGCATTTT
CDR3aa: CASSELSNQPQHF
d_gene: NA
j_gene: TRBJ1-5
v_gene: TRBV19
abundance: NA

CDR3nt: TGCAGTGCTAGACAGGGAAACACCATATATTTT
CDR3aa: CSARQGNTIYF
d_gene: NA
j_gene: TRBJ1-3
v_gene: TRBV20-1
abundance: NA

CDR3nt: TGTGCCAGCAGCAGGGGGGGAGGGACAGGGGAGTACGAGCAGTACTTC
CDR3aa: CASSRGGGTGEYEQYF
d_gene: TRBD1
j_gene: TRBJ2-7
v_gene: TRBV3-1/TRBV3-2
abundance: once

CDR3nt: TGTGCCAGCAGCCCAACAGGGAGTACAACTAATGAAAAACTGTTTTTT
CDR3aa: CASSPTGSTTNEKLFF
d_gene: NA
j_gene: TRBJ1-4
v_gene: TRBV5-4
abundance: few

CDR3nt: TGTGCCAGCACCCCTCGAACCTCCCCTTTTAGCGGGAGGGAGTCGGAGACCCAGTACTTC
CDR3aa: CASTPRTSPFSGRESETQYF
d_gene: TRBD2
j_gene: TRBJ2-5
v_gene: TRBV3-1/TRBV3-2
abundance: NA

CDR3nt: TGTGCCAGCAGCTTAACAGGGCCTAGCACAGATACGCAGTATTTT
CDR3aa: CASSLTGPSTDTQYF
d_gene: NA
j_gene: TRBJ2-3
v_gene: TRBV7-9
abundance: NA

CDR3nt: TGTGCCAGCAGTGGTTCAGCGGGAGGGTACACAGATACGCAGTATTTT
CDR3aa: CASSGSAGGYTDTQYF
d_gene: TRBD2
j_gene: TRBJ2-3
v_gene: TRBV2
abundance: NA

CDR3nt: TGTGCCAGCAGCGATACTAGCGGGAGGGCCCCCGGGGAGCTGTTTTTT
CDR3aa: CASSDTSGRAPGELFF
d_gene: TRBD2
j_gene: TRBJ2-2
v_gene: TRBV9
abundance: NA

CDR3nt: TGTGCCAGCAGACCTAGCGCCAATGGTGAGCAGTTCTTC
CDR3aa: CASRPSANGEQFF
d_gene: NA
j_gene: TRBJ2-1
v_gene: TRBV9
abundance: NA

CDR3nt: TGCGCCAGCAGCCAAGATAGAGAGGCCAGTATTGGCTACACCTTC
CDR3aa: CASSQDREASIGYTF
d_gene: NA
j_gene: TRBJ1-2
v_gene: TRBV4-3
abundance: NA

CDR3nt: TGTGCCAGCAGCCTTGACCTAAACACTGAAGCTTTCTTT
CDR3aa: CASSLDLNTEAFF
d_gene: NA
j_gene: TRBJ1-1
v_gene: TRBV12-1
abundance: NA